This T cell receptor beta chain was observed in a study of T cells after posttransplantation cyclophosphamide listed by TCRdb under 2016. In terms of the full investigation: Using TRB sequencing, the study followed how the T cell repertoire rebuilt after myeloablative bone marrow transplantation with posttransplantation cyclophosphamide given as GVHD prophylaxis. Because TRA and TRB clonality correlated tightly in about ten samples, the subsequent TCR analyses were limited to TRB only. Antigen receptor sequencing covered samples from a few dozen PTCy-treated patients and 16 of their related bone marrow donors. TRB sequencing was performed on blood from all 35 or so PTCy patients with 1-year posttransplant specimens. Public TRB sequences were searched against a database of over 3,000 sequences associated with responses to pathogens, tumor antigens, self-antigens and alloantigens. In 3 patients, up to about 3 additional blood samples taken between 2 and 5.2 years after transplant also underwent TRB sequencing, as did pretransplant blood from a handful of patients.

The germline V gene sets CDR1 to SGHNT and CDR2 to YENEEA. Trimmed from V: 4 bases; trimmed from J: 8 bases; junction bases lacking a gene match: 12. From the cysteine through the phenylalanine, the CDR3 covers 17 amino acids. Only the CDR3 region is kept as DNA, spanning 51 bases read in frame from base 1. On the day of marrow donation, related bone marrow donors gave peripheral blood samples. Mononuclear cells from peripheral blood and bone marrow were separated by Ficoll-Hypaque density centrifugation and then cryopreserved. Genomic DNA was used for TRB sequencing, which was performed with the immunoSEQ assay at survey resolution or with the hsTCRB kit. The paper's data handling went like this. Initial read processing used immunoSEQ software, and repertoire analyses used the LymphoSeq R package. Clonality was computed as 1 minus normalized Shannon entropy, and a Gini coefficient was also calculated for each TRB dataset. To infer phenotypes in unsorted samples, TRB sequences from sorted subsets of the recipient or donor were mapped onto the unsorted samples of the same recipient. In TCRdb, the immuneACCESS table is reduced to in-frame sequences with V and J assigned. These tables do not hold every clone; where another copy was compared, an unresolved V gene accounts for under half, and the others remain unexplained. V, J and clone size are those of that table, while D and trimming were read from the DNA. For this sample the table reports about 36,000 clones, with no clone seen just once. The top ten hold roughly 1.3% of the sample.

This clone was detected ten times or more. What this receptor recognizes is not known. There are no base qualities to consult, and no much larger clone falls within one base. Broader findings and caveats from the paper: Across approximately 45 patients, TRB clonality was highly associated with recipient CMV seropositivity and CMV reactivation, and diversity in PTCy patients was similar to diversity in CNI/methotrexate controls. Donor-recipient similarity was low at 1-2 months but rose over the first year, and later blood repertoires were often dominated by donor CD8+ memory clones. The TRB repertoires of T cells infiltrating skin or the GI tract showed only limited overlap with the TRB repertoires found in blood.

Rearrangement joined TRBV11-3 to TRBJ2-1; TRBD2 agrees with 12 junctional bases. Sequenced sample: PBMCs. The receptor comes from a girl aged 5-17 years in good health, CMV-negative, and a related stem cell transplant donor. The nucleotide sequence reads as follows: TGTGCCAGCAGCTCCTCCGCCTCTAGCGGGGGGGCCGATGAGCAGTTCTTC. This codes for CASSSSASSGGADEQFF.